This is a list of T cell receptor beta chains from one sample in a study of blood T cell repertoires in COVID-19. Assay: immunoSEQ multiplex PCR; the TCRdb copy retains only in-frame clones and omits some. The sample lists about 310,000 clones, approximately 89% seen once, with 8% to 10% in the top ten. Sequenced: PBMCs or T cells enriched from blood (not recorded which). These receptors all stem from a woman in her forties who had recovered from COVID-19. Each CDR3 is given with its conserved first and last residue. A D gene is named only where the DNA matches it firmly. A row's size may be missing; if present it is once, few, many or a size class.

size	J	D	V	DNA	CDR3
NA	TRBJ1-5	TRBD1	TRBV23-1	TGCGCCAGCAGCCCAAAGGGGGACAGCCAAAATCAGCCCCAGCATTTT	CASSPKGDSQNQPQHF
NA	TRBJ1-2	NA	TRBV18	TGTGCCAGCTCACCACCGACGGGAGAAGGGTATGGCTACACCTTC	CASSPPTGEGYGYTF
NA	TRBJ2-5	TRBD2	TRBV19	TGTGCCAGTAGTATCGGGGCGGGGGTAGGGGAGACCCAGTACTTC	CASSIGAGVGETQYF
NA	TRBJ2-7	TRBD1	TRBV9	TGTGCCAGCAGCGCGGGACAGTCCTCGCTTCAGTACTTC	CASSAGQSSLQYF
NA	TRBJ2-1	NA	TRBV28	TGTGCCAGCACCGCCGCCCAGTCCAATGAGCAGTTCTTC	CASTAAQSNEQFF
few	TRBJ1-2	NA	TRBV7-2	TGTGCCAGCAGCCACGGAGACAGGCTCATAGTTACGAAAGGCTACACCTTC	CASSHGDRLIVTKGYTF
NA	TRBJ1-4	NA	TRBV6-5	TGTGCCAGCAGTTACTCATCTGGAGGAGGTGAAAAACTGTTTTTT	CASSYSSGGGEKLFF
once	TRBJ2-2	NA	TRBV6-2/TRBV6-3	TGTGCCAGCAGTTACGAGAGGGGGGGCGCCAACACCGGGGAGCTGTTTTTT	CASSYERGGANTGELFF
NA	TRBJ2-2	NA	TRBV11-3	TGTGCCAGCAGAAACGGGAGACACGGGGAGCTGTTTTTT	CASRNGRHGELFF
NA	TRBJ2-1	TRBD2	TRBV4-2	TGTGCCAGCAGCGGTACTAGCGGGAGTTTCAATGAGCAGTTCTTC	CASSGTSGSFNEQFF
NA	TRBJ1-5	TRBD1	TRBV5-3	TGTGCCAGAAGCTTGGAACAGGGGTCCCTGAGCAATCAGCCCCAGCATTTT	CARSLEQGSLSNQPQHF
NA	TRBJ1-1	NA	TRBV23-1	TGCGCCAGCAGTCAAATCATCGCAGGTACGATCATGAACACTGAAGCTTTCTTT	CASSQIIAGTIMNTEAFF
NA	TRBJ2-2	NA	TRBV7-2	TGTGCCAGCAGCTTAAGTGTAGCATATAACACCGGGGAGCTGTTTTTT	CASSLSVAYNTGELFF
NA	TRBJ1-1	TRBD1	TRBV9	TGTGCCAGCAGCGTAGTGCAGGGGGCCACTGAAGCTTTCTTT	CASSVVQGATEAFF
NA	TRBJ1-6	NA	TRBV6-5	TGTGCCAGCAGAACTCAGGGACTGCTTAATTCACCCCTCCACTTT	CASRTQGLLNSPLHF
NA	TRBJ2-3	TRBD1	TRBV24-1	TGTGCCACCAGTGATGACAGGGAAGACACAGATACGCAGTATTTT	CATSDDREDTDTQYF
NA	TRBJ1-4	NA	TRBV27	TGTGCCAGCAGTTCCTTGAGGAGAGAAAAACTGTTTTTT	CASSSLRREKLFF
NA	TRBJ2-2	TRBD2	TRBV4-3	TGCGCCAGCAGCCAAGAGAGGGGACTAGCCACCGGGGAGCTGTTTTTT	CASSQERGLATGELFF
NA	TRBJ2-7	TRBD2	TRBV11-2	TGTGCCAGCAATCCCGGCGGGGGGAGTTACGAGCAGTACTTC	CASNPGGGSYEQYF
NA	TRBJ1-6	NA	TRBV7-2	TGTGCCAGCAGCCCCTCAAACCCTAGAGTAGCCCTCCACTTT	CASSPSNPRVALHF
once	TRBJ1-1	NA	TRBV29-1	TGCAGCCTGTCAAGGGGGAACACTGAAGCTTTCTTT	CSLSRGNTEAFF
NA	TRBJ1-5	TRBD1	TRBV6-2/TRBV6-3	TGTGCCAGCAGTTGGGGACAGGGGAATCAGCCCCAGCATTTT	CASSWGQGNQPQHF
NA	TRBJ1-5	NA	TRBV28	TGTGCCAGCAGTTTATGGGGTCCGACACTTAATCAGCCCCAGCATTTT	CASSLWGPTLNQPQHF
NA	TRBJ1-6	NA	TRBV19	TGTGCCAGTAGTATCAATCAGGGGCTAAATTCACCCCTCCACTTT	CASSINQGLNSPLHF
few	TRBJ1-2	NA	TRBV11-2	TGTGCCAGCAGCTTATATTATACAGCCTATGGCTACACCTTC	CASSLYYTAYGYTF
once	TRBJ2-5	TRBD1	TRBV23-1	TGCGCCAGCAGTCCCGGACAGGGGGCATATCAAGAGACCCAGTACTTC	CASSPGQGAYQETQYF
NA	TRBJ2-1	NA	TRBV1	TGCACCAGCAGCCAAGATAGTCCGGCGGGGAGCTCCTACAATGAGCAGTTCTTC	CTSSQDSPAGSSYNEQFF
once	TRBJ2-1	NA	TRBV19	TGTGCCACCCAGGATACCTACAATGAGCAGTTCTTC	CATQDTYNEQFF
NA	TRBJ2-5	TRBD2	TRBV6-2/TRBV6-3	TGTGCCAGCAGTCGTCCGGGACTAGCCCAAGAGACCCAGTACTTC	CASSRPGLAQETQYF
NA	TRBJ2-4	TRBD1	TRBV5-1	TGCGCCAGCAGCTTGGTGGGGACAGGGGGCGCTTTTGCCAAAAACATTCAGTACTTC	CASSLVGTGGAFAKNIQYF